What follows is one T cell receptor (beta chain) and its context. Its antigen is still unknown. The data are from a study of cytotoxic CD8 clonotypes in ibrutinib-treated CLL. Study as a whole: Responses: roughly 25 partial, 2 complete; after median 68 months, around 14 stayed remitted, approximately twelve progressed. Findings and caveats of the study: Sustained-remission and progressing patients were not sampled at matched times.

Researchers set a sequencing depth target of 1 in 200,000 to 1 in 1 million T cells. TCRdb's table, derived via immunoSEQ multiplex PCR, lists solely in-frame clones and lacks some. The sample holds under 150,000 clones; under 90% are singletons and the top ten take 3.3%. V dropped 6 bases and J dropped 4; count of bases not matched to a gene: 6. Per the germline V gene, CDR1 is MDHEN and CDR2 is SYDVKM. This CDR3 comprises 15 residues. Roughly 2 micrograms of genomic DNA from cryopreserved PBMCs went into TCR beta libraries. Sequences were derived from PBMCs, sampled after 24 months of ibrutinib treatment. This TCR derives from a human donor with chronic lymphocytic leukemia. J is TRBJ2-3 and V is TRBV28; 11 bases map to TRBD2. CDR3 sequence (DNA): TGTGCCAGCAGGTCGACTAGCGGGGACCCAGATACGCAGTATTTT. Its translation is CASRSTSGDPDTQYF.